This TCR beta chain emerged from a study of control samples from healthy donors and cancer patients. Method: immunoSEQ multiplex PCR; TCRdb's copy keeps in-frame clones and lacks some. Seen here are 100,000 or so clones, roughly 85% observed once, and the top ten hold about 12%. Unmatched junction bases numbered 5, after V lost 1 base and J lost 5 bases. The CDR3 consists of 16 residues. Germline V gives CDR1 KGHDR, CDR2 SFDVKD. This clonotype was sampled from a woman aged 50 to 65 in good health. The sequencing sample was made of blood. The chain has TRBV24-1 and TRBJ1-1; 11 bases map to TRBD1. CDR3 region: CATSDFVGQGATEAFF. The DNA of the CDR3 is TGTGCCACCAGTGATTTCGTCGGACAGGGGGCTACTGAAGCTTTCTTT.